The 21 T cell receptor beta chains below come from one sample, sequenced in a study of T cell repertoires in cytomegalovirus infection. TCRdb ran MiXCR on the reads and lists one entry per CDR3 protein. The sample carries 370,000 or so distinct CDR3 sequences, about 34% recorded once. The antigens these receptors bind are not known. The starting material was cultured PBMCs, obtained from culture after CMV antigen stimulation. The receptor set was obtained from a human donor in good health (CMV status not recorded). Some clones in this sample may be carry-over from other donors' samples.

The chain carries TRBV7-9 and TRBJ2-3; TRBD2 aligns across 10 bases. This CDR3 is 16 amino acids long. The J segment lost 6 bases and the V segment lost 5 bases, leaving 11 bases of the junction unmatched. CDR1 SEHNR and CDR2 FQNEAQ come from the germline V gene (reference sequence). In DNA form, the CDR3 reads TGTGCCAGCAGCCCCCGGACTAGCGGCTCAAGTGATACGCAGTATTTT. Translation gives CASSPRTSGSSDTQYF.

The CDR3 nucleotides are TGTGCCAGCAGTGACGGGGGGGGAGGGGGCACTGAAGCTTTCTTT. It codes for CASSDGGGGGTEAFF. The chain uses TRBV25-1 and TRBJ1-1, with D perhaps TRBD1 (6 bases). Trimming took 3 bases from V and 4 from J, leaving 15 bases between them. There are 15 residues in the CDR3. Germline V gene data show CDR1 as MGHDK and CDR2 as SYGVNS.

This clonotype has only a few counts. The genes are TRBV7-3 and TRBJ2-3; TRBD2 matches 7 bases. The V segment lost 6 bases and the J segment 4 bases; nucleotides outside the gene matches: 7. Per germline, CDR1 SGHTA and CDR2 FQGTGA. The CDR3 consists of 14 residues. The CDR3 loop is CASSLSGASDTQYF. In DNA form, the CDR3 reads TGTGCCAGCAGTCTCAGCGGGGCCTCAGATACGCAGTATTTT. Combining the CDR3 with reference TRBV7-3 and TRBJ2-3 gives the whole variable domain GAGVSQTPSNKVTEKGKYVELRCDPISGHTALYWYRQSLGQGPEFLIYFQGTGAADDSGLPNDRFFAVRPEGSVSTLKIQRTERGDSAVYLCASSLSGASDTQYFGPGTRLTVL.

This clonotype was seen a handful of times. This chain uses TRBV19 with TRBJ1-5, with 8 nucleotides matching TRBD1. The germline CDR1 and CDR2 sequences are LNHDA and SQIVND (reference sequence). Trimming removed 6 bases from V and 3 bases from J; junction bases left unmatched: 4. The CDR3 contains 14 residues. CDR3 DNA sequence: TGTGCCAGTAGCGGGGACAGGAACAATCAGCCCCAGCATTTT. Residues: CASSGDRNNQPQHF.

This clonotype was counted many times. The rearrangement uses TRBV7-2 and TRBJ1-3; the D is unclear. V lost 1 base and J lost 5, with 0 bases in between. Germline V lookup: CDR1 SGHTA, CDR2 FQGNSA. The CDR3 covers 11 residues. CDR3 loop: CASSLGNTIYF. The DNA of the CDR3 is TGTGCCAGCAGCTTAGGAAACACCATATATTTT.

This clonotype was counted between two and nine times. The J gene is TRBJ2-5, the V gene TRBV18, with 9 bases fitting TRBD2. Germline lookup yields CDR1 KGHSH and CDR2 LQKENI. V shed 3 bases, J shed 6 bases, and the junction held 8 bases outside the gene matches. This CDR3 spans 15 amino acids. The CDR3 loop is CASSPEREVRQTQYF. The CDR3 DNA sequence: TGTGCCAGCTCACCTGAGCGGGAGGTTCGACAGACCCAGTACTTC.

This clonotype was counted between two and nine times. The V gene is TRBV12-3 or TRBV12-4, the J gene TRBJ1-3, with a weak D call TRBD1 (5 bases). The V end lost 5 bases, the J end lost 0 bases, and 11 bases lay between the germline ends. This CDR3 comprises 15 residues. In nucleotides, the CDR3 is TGTGCCAGCAGTCCGCAGGGAGCCTCTGGAAACACCATATATTTT. Its translation is CASSPQGASGNTIYF.

This chain uses TRBV20-1 with TRBJ1-1; D is unresolved. V was pared by 7 bases and J by 3 bases, with 6 bases between. CDR3 length: 10 residues. The germline CDR1 and CDR2 sequences are DFQATT and SNEGSKA (reference sequence). CDR3 protein: CSVMYTEAFF. The CDR3 DNA follows: TGCAGTGTGATGTACACTGAAGCTTTCTTT.

The chain is built from TRBV6-8 and TRBJ2-1; D remains ambiguous. Germline values: CDR1 MNHGY, CDR2 SAAAGT. The CDR3 spans 12 residues. V shed 4 bases and J shed 15 bases, with 16 bases lying between them. The CDR3 reads CASSSFIGVAFF. CDR3 DNA: TGTGCCAGCAGTTCTTTCATCGGTGTGGCGTTCTTC.

This clonotype was counted many times. The chain has TRBV28 and TRBJ1-5, with 7 nucleotides matching TRBD1. After removal of 2 bases from V and 0 bases from J, the junction contained 16 bases not matched to a gene. Germline CDR1 reads MDHEN; CDR2 reads SYDVKM. The length of the CDR3 is 20 residues. As DNA, the CDR3 is TGTGCCAGCAGTTTAGGAACAGGGGATATGTGGGCTCATAGCAATCAGCCCCAGCATTTT. This translates into CASSLGTGDMWAHSNQPQHF.

This clonotype has just a few counts. The rearrangement links TRBV7-2 to TRBJ2-3; 13 bases map to TRBD2. Trimming cost V 5 bases and J 11 bases; bases outside gene matches: 16. CDR1 SGHTA and CDR2 FQGNSA come from the germline V gene. The CDR3 runs 17 residues. CDR3 protein: CASSPPGLAGSPGGQYF. CDR3 nucleotides: TGTGCCAGCAGCCCACCGGGACTAGCGGGGTCCCCCGGAGGGCAGTATTTT.

This rearrangement joins TRBV6-5 to TRBJ2-4; TRBD2 matches at 8 bases. Germline V gene data show CDR1 as MNHEY and CDR2 as SVGAGI. The V segment lost 0 bases and the J segment 8 bases; nucleotides outside the gene matches: 6. There are 15 residues in the CDR3. The CDR3 loop reads CASSYSVAGLYIQYF. CDR3 DNA sequence: TGTGCCAGCAGTTACTCAGTAGCGGGATTATACATTCAGTACTTC.

A single count supports this clonotype. The chain employs TRBV6-1 and TRBJ1-6; 8 bases fit TRBD1. Germline-derived CDR1 and CDR2 are MNHNS and SASEGT. The trim removed 3 bases at V and 7 bases at J, leaving 11 bases unmatched. The CDR3 runs to 17 residues. CDR3 bases: TGTGCCAGCAGTGAGTCGGGCAGGGGGCTAGGGAATTCACCCCTCCACTTT. Translated: CASSESGRGLGNSPLHF.

This clonotype was detected a few times. The rearrangement links TRBV7-8 to TRBJ2-1, with D perhaps being TRBD1 or TRBD2 (5 bases each). Trimming removed 4 bases from V and 8 bases from J, with 15 bases in between. Germline V gene sequence: CDR1 SGHVS, CDR2 FQNEAQ. The CDR3 is 14 residues long. CDR3 loop: CASSSAGTSDEQFF. In nucleotides, the CDR3 is TGTGCCAGCAGCTCCGCTGGGACCTCGGATGAGCAGTTCTTC.

This clonotype has just a few counts. The chain is built from TRBV7-2 and TRBJ2-6, with TRBD1 identical over 10 bases. The CDR3 is 18 amino acids. The germline V gene encodes CDR1 SGHTA and CDR2 FQGNSA. The V gene end was trimmed by 5 bases and the J gene end by 1 base; junction bases not matched to a gene: 8. The CDR3, as DNA: TGTGCCAGCAGCGTTACGGGACAGGGGAGTTCTGGGGCCAACGTCCTGACTTTC. It yields the protein CASSVTGQGSSGANVLTF.

The table lists this clonotype with many counts. The rearrangement uses TRBV7-2 and TRBJ2-1, with 8 bases aligning to TRBD1. The CDR3 is 13 amino acids. Losses at the gene ends were 4 bases for V and 7 bases for J; bases not matched to a gene: 3. CDR1 and CDR2 from the germline V gene are SGHTA and FQGNSA. CDR3 sequence reads: CASSSDRVNEQFF. The CDR3, as DNA: TGTGCCAGCAGCTCGGACAGGGTAAATGAGCAGTTCTTC.

The genes are TRBV5-6 and TRBJ1-3; 7 bases align to TRBD1. The length of the CDR3 is 14 residues. CDR1 SGHDT and CDR2 YYEEEE come from the germline V gene. V trimming: 6 bases; J trimming: 0 bases; junction bases outside the gene matches: 3. The CDR3 DNA is TGTGCCAGCACCGGGACAGCCTCTGGAAACACCATATATTTT. Encoded protein: CASTGTASGNTIYF.

This clonotype was seen a few times. The chain combines TRBV19 with TRBJ1-1, with D unclear. This CDR3 spans 13 amino acids. Trimming removed 7 bases at V and 4 bases at J, with 13 bases between. Germline V gene data show CDR1 as LNHDA and CDR2 as SQIVND (reference sequence). The DNA of the CDR3 is TGTGCCAGTACTGGACGGGATGGCACTGAAGCTTTCTTT. Translating it yields CASTGRDGTEAFF.

The chain employs TRBV4-3 and TRBJ2-5; D ambiguous. Trimming cost V 0 bases and J 5 bases, with 7 bases left between them. This CDR3 has 13 amino acids. The germline V gene encodes CDR1 LGHNA and CDR2 YSLEER. CDR3 DNA sequence: TGCGCCAGCAGCCAAGATGGGTGGGAGACCCAGTACTTC. It translates to CASSQDGWETQYF.

The chain couples TRBV27 to TRBJ2-5; 7 nucleotides match TRBD2. The CDR3 has 14 amino acids. V shed 5 bases, J shed 5 bases, and the junction held 8 bases outside the gene matches. The germline V gene encodes CDR1 MNHEY and CDR2 SMNVEV (reference sequence). CDR3 loop: CASSTLGGLETQYF. The DNA for the CDR3 is TGTGCCAGCAGTACCCTGGGAGGGCTGGAGACCCAGTACTTC.

The rearrangement links TRBV4-1 to TRBJ1-1, with TRBD1 matching over 8 bases. J gave up 0 bases and V 4 bases, and 7 bases lay outside the gene matches. Germline CDR1 reads MGHRA; CDR2 reads YSYEKL. The CDR3 length is 16 residues. Here the CDR3 DNA reads TGCGCCAGCAGCCCGACAGGGGCTTATATGAACACTGAAGCTTTCTTT. It translates to CASSPTGAYMNTEAFF.